This T cell receptor (beta chain) came from a study of T cell changes during pregnancy in multiple sclerosis. Data came from immunoSEQ multiplex PCR; TCRdb stores just in-frame clones and leaves some out. The sample shows around 30,000 clones, over 75% of them seen only once. The CDR3 runs 15 residues. The germline V gene encodes CDR1 MGHRA and CDR2 YSYEKL. Trimming stripped 5 bases from V and 6 bases from J, with 17 bases between. J is TRBJ2-1 and V is TRBV4-1, with D possibly being TRBD2 (5 bases). This receptor was taken from a female donor with multiple sclerosis, enrolled in a pregnancy study. Sequencing used CD8+ T cells from peripheral blood mononuclear cells, obtained in the second trimester of pregnancy. The CDR3 bases are TGCGCCAGCAGCGGATCCGGGATCGAAATCAATGAGCAGTTCTTC. The encoded protein is CASSGSGIEINEQFF.